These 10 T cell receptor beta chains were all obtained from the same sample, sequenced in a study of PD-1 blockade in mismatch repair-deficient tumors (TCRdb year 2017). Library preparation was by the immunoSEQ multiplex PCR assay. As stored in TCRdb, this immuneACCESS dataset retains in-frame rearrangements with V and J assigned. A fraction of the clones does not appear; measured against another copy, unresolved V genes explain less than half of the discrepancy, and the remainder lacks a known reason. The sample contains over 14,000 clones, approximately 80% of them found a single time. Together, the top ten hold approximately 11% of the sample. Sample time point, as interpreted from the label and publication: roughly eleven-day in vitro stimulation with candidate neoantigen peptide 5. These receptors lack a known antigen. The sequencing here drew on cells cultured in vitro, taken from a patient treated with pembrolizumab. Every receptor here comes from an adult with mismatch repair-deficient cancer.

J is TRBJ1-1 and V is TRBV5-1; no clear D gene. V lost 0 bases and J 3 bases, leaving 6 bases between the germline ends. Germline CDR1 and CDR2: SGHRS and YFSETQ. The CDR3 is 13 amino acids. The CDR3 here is CASSLVSHTEAFF. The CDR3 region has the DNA TGCGCCAGCAGCTTGGTGTCCCACACTGAAGCTTTCTTT.

CDR3 nucleotides: TGTGCCATCAGTGAGGTTGGGAATGAGCAGTTCTTC. Protein product: CAISEVGNEQFF. The chain joins TRBV10-3 to TRBJ2-1, with D hard to call. Per the germline V gene, CDR1 is ENHRY and CDR2 is SYGVKD. This CDR3 has 12 residues. Trimming removed 2 bases at V and 7 bases at J, with 6 bases between.

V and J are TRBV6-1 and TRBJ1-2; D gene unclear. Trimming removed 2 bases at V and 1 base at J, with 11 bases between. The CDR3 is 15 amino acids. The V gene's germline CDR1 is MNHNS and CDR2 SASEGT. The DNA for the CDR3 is TGTGCCAGCAGTGAACCAGGACGGGATAACTATGGCTACACCTTC. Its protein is CASSEPGRDNYGYTF.

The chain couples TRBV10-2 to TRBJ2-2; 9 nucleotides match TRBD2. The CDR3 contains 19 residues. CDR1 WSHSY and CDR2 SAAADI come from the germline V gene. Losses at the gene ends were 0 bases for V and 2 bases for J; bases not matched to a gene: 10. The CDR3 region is CASSESPLAGWINTGELFF. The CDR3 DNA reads TGCGCCAGCAGTGAGTCGCCCCTAGCGGGATGGATCAACACCGGGGAGCTGTTTTTT.

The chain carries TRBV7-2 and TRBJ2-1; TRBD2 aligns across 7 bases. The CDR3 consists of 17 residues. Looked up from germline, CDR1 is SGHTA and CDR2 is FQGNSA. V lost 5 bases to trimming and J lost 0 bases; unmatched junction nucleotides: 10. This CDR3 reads CASSRTPRTSSYNEQFF. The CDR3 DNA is TGTGCCAGCAGCCGCACCCCTCGGACTAGCTCCTACAATGAGCAGTTCTTC. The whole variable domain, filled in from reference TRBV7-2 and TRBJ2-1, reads GAGVSQSPSNKVTEKGKDVELRCDPISGHTALYWYRQSLGQGLEFLIYFQGNSAPDKSGLPSDRFSAERTGGSVSTLTIQRTQQEDSAVYLCASSRTPRTSSYNEQFFGPGTRLTVL.

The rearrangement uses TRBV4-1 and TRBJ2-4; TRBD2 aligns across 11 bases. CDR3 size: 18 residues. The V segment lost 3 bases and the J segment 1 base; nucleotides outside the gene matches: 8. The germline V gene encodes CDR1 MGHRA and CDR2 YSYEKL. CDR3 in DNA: TGCGCCAGCAGCCATTTAGCGGGAGGGCTCGGGGCCAAAAACATTCAGTACTTC. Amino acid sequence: CASSHLAGGLGAKNIQYF.

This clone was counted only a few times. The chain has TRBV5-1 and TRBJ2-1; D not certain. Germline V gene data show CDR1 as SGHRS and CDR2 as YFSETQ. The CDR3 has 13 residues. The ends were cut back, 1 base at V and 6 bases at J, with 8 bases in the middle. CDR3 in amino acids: CASSLISGNEQFF. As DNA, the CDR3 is TGCGCCAGCAGCTTGATCTCCGGCAATGAGCAGTTCTTC.

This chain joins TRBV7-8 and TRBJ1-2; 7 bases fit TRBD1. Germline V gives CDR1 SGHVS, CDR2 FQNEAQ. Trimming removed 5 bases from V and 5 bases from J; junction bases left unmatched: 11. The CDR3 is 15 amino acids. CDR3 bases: TGTGCCAGCAGCAGTACCCGGGACAGTTTTTATGGCTACACCTTC. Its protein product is CASSSTRDSFYGYTF.

The CDR3 loop is CASTGGETQYF. In nucleotides, the CDR3 is TGTGCCAGTACAGGGGGAGAGACCCAGTACTTC. V and J are TRBV2 and TRBJ2-5; 8 bases map to TRBD1. The CDR3 runs 11 residues. Germline assignment: CDR1 SNHLY and CDR2 FYNNEI. The ends lost 9 bases at V and 4 bases at J; junction bases unmatched: 1.

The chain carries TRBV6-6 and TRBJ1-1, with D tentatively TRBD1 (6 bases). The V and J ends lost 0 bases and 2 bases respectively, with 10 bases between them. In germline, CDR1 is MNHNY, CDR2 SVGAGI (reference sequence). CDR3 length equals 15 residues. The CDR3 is CASSYSRGKNTEAFF. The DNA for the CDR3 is TGTGCCAGCAGTTACTCGAGGGGGAAAAACACTGAAGCTTTCTTT.